This TCR beta chain was identified in a study of T cells in Graves' hyperthyroidism and ophthalmopathy (dated by TCRdb to between 2018 and 2021). Background on the whole study: Peripheral blood was collected at initial diagnosis, before any treatment. To identify distinguishing TCR V-J signatures, a discovery cohort of around 98 patients was used, comprising some 45 with Graves' ophthalmopathy and around 57 with stable Graves' hyperthyroidism. Prospective prediction of ophthalmopathy was tested in an independent validation cohort consisting of 18 to 20 hyperthyroidism patients and some 16 patients who later progressed to ophthalmopathy. The 75 to 100 discovery patients were divided at random into training and test sets in a 7:3 ratio. The study also compared thyroid tissue and blood T-cell repertoires from several Graves' hyperthyroidism patients. After sampling, hyperthyroidism patients received methimazole starting at 30 mg daily, and ophthalmopathy patients received high-dose intravenous methylprednisolone. According to the paper, TCR Vbeta CDR3 sequencing was carried out on 120 to 150 peripheral blood samples, which came from 40 to 45 ophthalmopathy, about 75 hyperthyroidism and about 17 progressor patients. Broader findings and caveats from the paper: Most expanded thyroid clonotypes (frequency above 0.001) were also detected in blood, suggesting blood repertoires may reflect thyroid immune responses. Sample size was not statistically predetermined, and blinding of investigators to group allocation was not performed. In validation, progression to ophthalmopathy was predicted by the model with 70.59% sensitivity and approximately 78% specificity, a median of around 5.9 months before onset. Ophthalmopathy was separated from stable hyperthyroidism by a 13 V-J signature model, with around 90% sensitivity and about 81% specificity obtained in cross-validation and 80%/75% obtained in testing.

This clonotype was seen ten or more times. The antigen this receptor binds is unknown. Base-call qualities are not available, and no considerably larger clone is one nucleotide away. CDR1 and CDR2 (SEHNR, FQNEAQ) derive from the germline V gene (reference sequence). Including cysteine and phenylalanine, the CDR3 has 15 amino acids. Just CDR3 DNA is preserved here, 45 bases in frame from base 1. V is pared back by 4 bases and J by 2 bases, with 15 bases lying between the germline termini. A patient counted as having stable Graves' hyperthyroidism if no progression to ophthalmopathy occurred over 18 months of follow-up. The hyperthyroidism patients were between 18 and 65 years old and newly diagnosed, with a disease duration of less than 2 months. Exclusion was applied to patients with uncontrolled infections, other autoimmune diseases, pregnancy or lactation. Diagnoses were based on clinical symptoms, serum thyroxine and TRAb, thyroid ultrasound and orbital computed tomography. Ficoll-Paque density gradient centrifugation was used to isolate PBMCs from 9.5 to 10 ml of fresh peripheral blood. Total RNA was extracted using Trizol reagent, and RNA quality was assessed on an Agilent 2100 Bioanalyzer.

Amplification of TCR beta CDR3 regions was carried out from RNA transcripts. The TCR CDR3 was subjected to a first round of RT-PCR using the HTBI primer set and the Qiagen OneStep RT-PCR kit. Libraries were constructed in a second round of multiplex PCR, after which size selection and purification were performed. Paired-end sequencing of the libraries was performed with 100 bp reads on an Illumina HiSeq2000. The published analysis was carried out like this. SOAPnuke was used to process the raw data, removing reads that contained adapters or uncalled bases, had a mean Phred below 15, or lacked an exact match to the constant primer or identifier. High-quality paired reads were merged using COPE v1.2.5, and each unique nucleotide sequence was defined as a clonotype. Clonotypes were aligned to IMGT TRBV, TRBD and TRBJ reference segments using MiTCR v1.1. The analysis included only V-J combinations with a frequency above 0.0001, which together covered 99.2% of the repertoires. A TCS score was defined as the ratio of F50 (clonal expansion) to E x V (chaos), with BLOSUM62-based TCRdist applied between CDR3 peptides within each V-J. Welch's t-statistics and random forest reduced 500 to 650 V-J features to some 14, which were used in a naive Bayes classifier (R e1071). The similarity between thyroid and blood repertoires was quantified using the Morisita-Horn index. TCRdb reworked the public reads: Q25 trimming with fastp, MiXCR clone assembly, productive beta chains retained. Every entry covers one CDR3 protein and lists the most common genes and DNA from its rows. Here the V and J calls rest on TCRdb's processing, not on the authors' analysis. The sample table shows 750,000 to 950,000 distinct CDR3 sequences, and roughly 40% are seen once. The ten largest clones capture roughly 8.3% of the sample.

In this chain, TRBV7-9 is recombined with TRBJ2-7, with the D segment possibly TRBD1 or TRBD2, each aligning over 6 bases. The specimen was blood. The receptor was isolated from a young man with Graves' hyperthyroidism. The sequence in DNA is TGTGCCAGCAGCTGGGAGGAGGCAGGGGCCTACGAGCAGTACTTC. This translates into CASSWEEAGAYEQYF.